The clone carrying this TCR beta chain occurred many times. Its antigen is unidentified. The sample originates from a study of T cell repertoires in cytomegalovirus infection. Across the study: Evidence of both CMV infection and a matching HLA type came from public TCR beta signatures. Study-wide findings and caveats: HLA-C-restricted CMV-specific TCR beta clonotypes were dominant in the ex vivo response.

Trimming stripped 1 base from V and 2 bases from J, with 11 bases between. In germline, CDR1 is SGHVS, CDR2 FNYEAQ. CDR3 size: 15 residues. TCRdb re-analysed the reads in MiXCR, keeping a single row per CDR3 protein. Of under 200,000 distinct CDR3 sequences detected, about a tenth appear once; the ten largest clones hold approximately 4.2%. The rearrangement uses TRBV7-6 and TRBJ1-2; D is perhaps TRBD1 (5 bases). The TCR was taken from a human donor in good health (CMV status not recorded). Some clones in this sample may be carry-over from other donors' samples. The material sequenced was PBMCs. CDR3 in amino acids: CASSLDQTGNYGYTF. As DNA, the CDR3 is TGTGCCAGCAGCTTAGACCAAACAGGCAACTATGGCTACACCTTC. The variable domain in full, completed from reference TRBV7-6 and TRBJ1-2, reads GAGVSQSPRYKVTKRGQDVALRCDPISGHVSLYWYRQALGQGPEFLTYFNYEAQQDKSGLPNDRFSAERPEGSISTLTIQRTEQRDSAMYRCASSLDQTGNYGYTFGSGTRLTVV.